The rows below give T cell receptor beta chains drawn from one sample of a study of T cells in Graves' hyperthyroidism and ophthalmopathy. One entry per CDR3 protein results from TCRdb running MiXCR on the multiplex PCR reads. The sample holds around 250,000 distinct CDR3 sequences, about 15% seen once. Sequenced sample: blood. Receptors were obtained from a woman in her forties with Graves' hyperthyroidism that later progressed to Graves' ophthalmopathy. Both conserved end residues are part of each CDR3. The order of the fields is V gene, D gene, J gene, clone size, CDR3 protein, CDR3 DNA. The D gene is left open where the match is weak. Clone size is given for some rows only: seen once, a few or many times, or a class if the clone is expanded.

>TRBV2|NA|TRBJ2-5|many
CASSEEPGVGETQYF
TGTGCCAGCAGTGAAGAACCGGGAGTCGGGGAGACCCAGTACTTC
>TRBV5-4|NA|TRBJ2-2|few
CASSSTGTLTGELFF
TGTGCCAGCAGTTCTACCGGGACCCTCACCGGGGAGCTGTTTTTT
>TRBV5-5|NA|TRBJ1-1|few
CASSLVPQGSTEAFF
TGTGCCAGCAGCTTAGTCCCCCAGGGAAGCACTGAAGCTTTCTTT
>TRBV3-1|NA|TRBJ1-4|many
CASSLAGTLTMGLFF
TGTGCCAGCAGCCTAGCCGGGACCCTGACTATGGGACTGTTTTTT
>TRBV7-9|NA|TRBJ1-1|many
CASSLFQGTAEAFF
TGTGCCAGCAGCCTTTTTCAGGGGACCGCTGAAGCTTTCTTT
>TRBV7-2|TRBD1|TRBJ2-7|NA
CASSLSAVSTGRPYEQYF
TGTGCCAGCAGCCTTAGTGCGGTATCGACAGGGCGACCCTACGAGCAGTACTTC
>TRBV4-1|TRBD2|TRBJ2-7|few
CASSQETSGNLEQYF
TGCGCCAGCAGCCAAGAGACTAGCGGGAATCTCGAGCAGTACTTC
>TRBV18|NA|TRBJ1-2|many
CASSHTDSPANYGYTF
TGTGCCAGCTCACACACGGACAGCCCCGCTAACTATGGCTACACCTTC
>TRBV24-1|NA|TRBJ2-7|NA
CATSDLTAEQYF
TGTGCCACCAGTGATTTGACAGCCGAGCAGTACTTC
>TRBV28|NA|TRBJ2-5|many
CASSFSGALQETQYF
TGTGCCAGCAGTTTCTCGGGGGCCCTCCAAGAGACCCAGTACTTC
>TRBV27|TRBD2|TRBJ2-1|many
CASSLSGRLYNEQFF
TGTGCCAGCAGTTTAAGCGGGAGGCTCTACAATGAGCAGTTCTTC
>TRBV5-1|TRBD2|TRBJ2-3|many
CASSQGLAGVTDTQYF
TGCGCCAGCAGCCAGGGACTAGCGGGAGTCACAGATACGCAGTATTTT
>TRBV4-1|NA|TRBJ1-4|NA
CASSQDPTNEKLFF
TGCGCCAGCAGCCAAGACCCAACTAATGAAAAACTGTTTTTT
>TRBV6-5|NA|TRBJ1-1|many
CASSYLGTEAAFF
TGTGCCAGCAGTTACCTCGGGACCGAGGCGGCTTTCTTT
>TRBV4-2|TRBD1|TRBJ1-1|once
CASNFGTDSADTEAFF
TGTGCCAGCAATTTTGGGACAGACTCTGCCGACACTGAAGCTTTCTTT
>TRBV6-1|TRBD2|TRBJ2-5|many
CASSLILGTSGRVETQYF
TGTGCCAGCAGCCTGATCCTAGGAACTAGCGGGAGAGTTGAGACCCAGTACTTC
>TRBV27|NA|TRBJ1-1|many
CASSLSGQMNTEAFF
TGTGCCAGCAGTTTATCGGGACAAATGAACACTGAAGCTTTCTTT
>TRBV12-3/TRBV12-4|NA|TRBJ2-1|many
CASSFGQNEQFF
TGTGCCAGCAGTTTTGGGCAAAATGAGCAGTTCTTC
>TRBV6-1|NA|TRBJ2-3|many
CASSEWAGDTDTQYF
TGTGCCAGCAGTGAATGGGCAGGGGACACAGATACGCAGTATTTT
>TRBV29-1|TRBD2|TRBJ2-1|few
CSALGGELDNEQFF
TGCAGCGCCTTGGGGGGGGAGTTGGACAATGAGCAGTTCTTC
>TRBV7-3|TRBD2|TRBJ2-1|few
CASSSGTSHNDEQFF
TGTGCCAGCAGCTCAGGGACTAGCCATAACGATGAGCAGTTCTTC
>TRBV11-2|TRBD2|TRBJ2-5|NA
CASSLQPGLAGMYQETQYF
TGTGCCAGCAGCTTGCAACCGGGACTAGCGGGAATGTACCAAGAGACCCAGTACTTC
>TRBV27|TRBD2|TRBJ2-1|many
CASSLEAGYNEQFF
TGTGCCAGCAGTTTAGAAGCGGGGTACAATGAGCAGTTCTTC
>TRBV27|NA|TRBJ2-1|many
CASSFAGEQFF
TGTGCCAGCAGTTTTGCCGGGGAGCAGTTCTTC
>TRBV10-2|TRBD1|TRBJ2-5|many
CASSLNGDSYGYF
TGCGCCAGCAGTCTTAACGGGGACAGTTACGGGTACTTC
>TRBV28|NA|TRBJ1-5|many
CASILVAPGQPQHF
TGTGCCAGCATCCTTGTAGCGCCAGGTCAGCCCCAGCATTTT
>TRBV5-1|NA|TRBJ1-2|many
CASSLDSFYGYTF
TGCGCCAGCAGCTTGGACAGCTTCTATGGCTACACCTTC
>TRBV27|NA|TRBJ2-7|many
CASSPSGVAYEQYF
TGTGCCAGCAGTCCATCGGGCGTTGCCTACGAGCAGTACTTC
>TRBV5-5|NA|TRBJ1-2|NA
CASSLGTQGLYGYTF
TGTGCCAGCAGCTTGGGCACCCAGGGGCTCTATGGCTACACCTTC
>TRBV5-8|TRBD1|TRBJ1-1|NA
CASRILRSTDRGGEAFF
TGTGCCAGCAGGATATTACGTTCTACAGACAGGGGAGGGGAAGCTTTCTTT
>TRBV27|TRBD2|TRBJ2-3|NA
CASSWAAGGPSDTQYF
TGTGCCAGCAGTTGGGCGGCGGGAGGGCCATCAGATACGCAGTATTTT
>TRBV19|TRBD1|TRBJ2-3|few
CASTTKTGETTDTQYF
TGTGCCAGTACCACTAAAACAGGGGAGACGACAGATACGCAGTATTTT
>TRBV9|TRBD1|TRBJ2-1|few
CASSVLWTGYNEQFF
TGTGCCAGCAGCGTACTTTGGACAGGCTACAATGAGCAGTTCTTC
>TRBV30|NA|TRBJ2-2|many
CAWTRMVDTGELFF
TGTGCCTGGACTAGAATGGTCGACACCGGGGAGCTGTTTTTT
>TRBV12-3/TRBV12-4|NA|TRBJ1-1|many
CASRGTVGAFF
TGTGCCAGCAGGGGAACTGTAGGAGCTTTCTTT
>TRBV6-1|NA|TRBJ2-7|many
CASGTNGETGRYEQYF
TGTGCCAGCGGAACGAATGGGGAGACAGGAAGATACGAGCAGTACTTC
>TRBV6-1|NA|TRBJ2-3|NA
CASRKYATPSSTDTQYF
TGTGCCAGCAGGAAGTACGCGACTCCTTCTAGCACAGATACGCAGTATTTT
>TRBV27|NA|TRBJ2-7|many
CASRALERRGLSFFYEQYF
TGTGCCAGCAGAGCCCTCGAGAGGAGGGGGCTCTCATTCTTCTACGAGCAGTACTTC